Shown below are 20 T cell receptor beta chains from a single sample sequenced in a study of blood T cells in healthy people across ages. A second PCR, run for about 6 to 12 cycles, used a sample-barcoded 5' primer plus a J-beta primer mix. TCRdb itself ran the 5' RACE reads through MiXCR, one entry per CDR3 protein. The repertoire consists of about 930,000 distinct CDR3 sequences, with 29% occurring once and the leading ten covering 10% to 13%. The data were also submitted as part of a second study, on T cells of mothers and their children.

Sequenced sample: blood. The receptors stem from a woman between 35 and 50 years old in good health.

This clonotype was seen ten or more times. V and J are TRBV20-1 and TRBJ2-7; perhaps TRBD2 as D (6 bases). The ends were cut back, 2 bases at V and 0 bases at J, with 8 bases in the middle. The CDR3 runs 13 residues. Germline assignment: CDR1 DFQATT and CDR2 SNEGSKA (reference sequence). CDR3 in amino acids: CSARYGSSYEQYF. CDR3 DNA sequence: TGCAGTGCTAGATACGGGAGCTCCTACGAGCAGTACTTC.

Note on this clonotype: At one end, the junction sequence differs from germline, possibly due to a read error. This chain connects TRBV13 to TRBJ2-1, with 8 nucleotides matching TRBD1. This CDR3 has 16 residues. CDR1 is PRHDT, CDR2 FYEKMQ, per germline (reference sequence). CDR3 DNA: TGTGCCGGCAGCTTAGTCGGACAGGGATATTACAATGAGCAGTTCTTC. It yields the protein CAGSLVGQGYYNEQFF. Together with reference TRBV13 and TRBJ2-1, the CDR3 gives the full variable domain: AAGVIQSPRHLIKEKRETATLKCYPIPRHDTVYWYQQGPGQDPQFLISFYEKMQSDKGSIPDRFSAQQFSDYHSELNMSSLELGDSALYFCAGSLVGQGYYNEQFFGPGTRLTVL.

This clonotype has a count of ten or more. V usage is TRBV29-1 and J usage is TRBJ1-1; a weak D match, TRBD1 (5 bases). The CDR3 loop spans 13 amino acids. Looked up from germline, CDR1 is SQVTM and CDR2 is ANQGSEA. V lost 4 bases, J lost 6 bases, and 15 bases lay in between. The chain's CDR3 is CSVVGAGEAEAFF. CDR3 DNA: TGCAGCGTTGTGGGAGCGGGGGAGGCTGAAGCTTTCTTT.

As regards this clonotype: The junction and the germline gene differ at one end; a read error may be behind it. This chain uses TRBV6-6 with TRBJ1-1; 7 bases match TRBD1. Per germline, CDR1 MNHNY and CDR2 SVGAGI (reference sequence). This CDR3 region has 15 residues. The CDR3 is CASGSGTVMNTVAFF. CDR3 DNA: TGTGCCAGCGGTTCCGGGACAGTCATGAACACTGTAGCTTTCTTT.

Concerning this clonotype itself: The junction does not match germline at one end; this may be a read error. The chain combines TRBV3-1 with TRBJ1-5; D remains unclear. CDR3 length: 15 amino acids. Per the germline V gene, CDR1 is LGHDT and CDR2 is YNNKEL (reference sequence). DNA for the CDR3: TGTGCCAACAGCCAACGGGGAAATAGCAATCAGCCCCAGCATTTT. Translation: CANSQRGNSNQPQHF.

This chain links TRBV7-6 with TRBJ2-4; 8 nucleotides agree with TRBD2. TRBJ2-5 matches the DNA end more closely, so the J call is doubtful. This CDR3 is 17 amino acids long. Looked up from germline, CDR1 is SGHVS and CDR2 is FNYEAQ. CDR3 sequence (DNA): TGTGCCAGCAGCCCTTCCGGGGGGGGCCACCTCCAAGAGACCCAGTACTTC. Its translation: CASSPSGGGHLQETQYF.

This clonotype showed up just once. The V call is TRBV5-1, the J call TRBJ1-2; 7 bases line up with TRBD1. From germline, CDR1 is SGHRS and CDR2 YFSETQ. V gave up 0 bases and J gave up 5 bases; unmatched junction bases: 7. This CDR3 spans 15 amino acids. The CDR3 here is CASSLAKGAGYGYTF. The DNA for the CDR3 is TGCGCCAGCAGCTTGGCCAAGGGGGCAGGGTATGGCTACACCTTC.

The chain links TRBV4-1 to TRBJ1-5; perhaps TRBD1 as D (5 bases). The CDR3 covers 15 residues. Germline values: CDR1 MGHRA, CDR2 YSYEKL. V was cut by 4 bases and J by 10 bases, with 20 bases left in between. CDR3 coding DNA: TGCGCCAGCAGCCGAGATGTCCGGGGTCGGGGCCCCCAGCATTTT. It translates to CASSRDVRGRGPQHF.

This clonotype was observed a handful of times. The chain is built from TRBV5-1 and TRBJ1-6, with D uncertain. Germline V lookup: CDR1 SGHRS, CDR2 YFSETQ. The CDR3 is 16 residues long. Trimming took 1 base from V and 0 from J, leaving 8 bases between them. CDR3 sequence reads: CASSLKEGSYNSPLHF. The CDR3 nucleotides are TGCGCCAGCAGCTTGAAAGAAGGCTCCTATAATTCACCCCTCCACTTT.

This clonotype showed up just a few times. The chain is built from TRBV19 and TRBJ2-1; 13 nucleotides match TRBD2. The CDR3 covers 20 residues. Germline V gives CDR1 LNHDA, CDR2 SQIVND (reference sequence). The V segment lost 5 bases and the J segment 5 bases; nucleotides outside the gene matches: 18. CDR3 in DNA: TGTGCCAGTAGTCTAATCGGACTAGCGGGGGCTGGGCGGGGGAACAATGAGCAGTTCTTC. Protein sequence: CASSLIGLAGAGRGNNEQFF.

This clonotype showed up many times. CDR3 coding DNA: TGCGCCAGCAGCCAAGATTGGGGTGGGACTCAGCAGTTCTTC. Amino acids: CASSQDWGGTQQFF. The chain employs TRBV4-3 and TRBJ2-1; TRBD2 is a possible D gene (6 bases). Trimming cost V 0 bases and J 11 bases, with 14 bases left between them. The CDR3 has 14 amino acids. In germline, CDR1 is LGHNA, CDR2 YSLEER.

This clonotype has ten or more counts. V gene TRBV11-2 combines with J gene TRBJ2-5; D unresolved. The V end lost 3 bases, the J end lost 4 bases, and 15 bases lay between the germline ends. Germline V gene sequence: CDR1 SGHAT, CDR2 FQNNGV. The CDR3 extends over 15 amino acids. The CDR3 reads CASSLSVALGETQYF. The CDR3 coding sequence is TGTGCCAGCAGCTTGTCCGTCGCCCTGGGAGAGACCCAGTACTTC.

This clonotype was seen more than once but under ten times. The chain links TRBV25-1 to TRBJ2-4; 8 positions agree with TRBD2. The end of the DNA aligns better with TRBJ2-5, so the J call may be wrong. The CDR3 is made up of 15 amino acids. In germline, CDR1 is MGHDK, CDR2 SYGVNS. CDR3 protein: CASSEPYGTRETQYF. The CDR3 DNA is TGTGCCAGCAGTGAACCATACGGGACTAGAGAGACCCAGTACTTC.

This clonotype has a handful of counts. The J gene is TRBJ2-1, the V gene TRBV7-3; D may match TRBD1 or TRBD2 (5 bases each). The germline CDR1 and CDR2 sequences are SGHTA and FQGTGA. Trimming took off 3 bases at V and 4 bases at J, with 16 bases between the two ends. There are 16 residues in the CDR3. Here the CDR3 reads CASSFGYGTEYNEQFF. Written as DNA, the CDR3 is TGTGCCAGCAGCTTCGGATATGGGACGGAATACAATGAGCAGTTCTTC.

This chain joins TRBV7-9 and TRBJ1-4; no clear D gene. Trimming removed 3 bases from V and 7 bases from J, with 9 bases in between. Germline V gene data show CDR1 as SEHNR and CDR2 as FQNEAQ (reference sequence). This CDR3 is built from 13 residues. The DNA for the CDR3 is TGTGCCAGCAGCTTGGGCAGTTCTGAAAAACTGTTTTTT. Its protein is CASSLGSSEKLFF. Filled out from reference TRBV7-9 and TRBJ1-4, the complete variable domain reads DTGVSQNPRHKITKRGQNVTFRCDPISEHNRLYWYRQTLGQGPEFLTYFQNEAQLEKSRLLSDRFSAERPKGSFSTLEIQRTEQGDSAMYLCASSLGSSEKLFFGSGTQLSVL.

This clonotype is a singleton in its sample. This may be a read error: a much more frequent sequence differs by one nucleotide. V gene TRBV9 combines with J gene TRBJ2-1; 9 bases map to TRBD1. From germline, CDR1 is SGDLS and CDR2 YYNGEE. Trimming cost V 1 base and J 12 bases; bases outside gene matches: 8. The CDR3 has 14 amino acids. The CDR3 loop reads CASSVLALDRGQFF. CDR3 DNA: TGTGCCAGCAGCGTATTGGCCCTGGACAGGGGGCAGTTCTTC.

This clonotype was seen only a few times. The chain uses TRBV7-6 and TRBJ2-5, with 13 nucleotides matching TRBD2. J was trimmed by 2 bases and V by 5 bases; bases with no gene match: 17. This CDR3 is built from 20 residues. Germline CDR1 and CDR2: SGHVS and FNYEAQ. CDR3 nucleotide sequence: TGTGCCAGCAGCCTCGGACTAGCGGGGGCTCGGGCGGAATCACAAGAGACCCAGTACTTC. Its translation is CASSLGLAGARAESQETQYF. The full variable domain, its missing parts supplied by reference TRBV7-6 and TRBJ2-5, is GAGVSQSPRYKVTKRGQDVALRCDPISGHVSLYWYRQALGQGPEFLTYFNYEAQQDKSGLPNDRFSAERPEGSISTLTIQRTEQRDSAMYRCASSLGLAGARAESQETQYFGPGTRLLVL.

V usage is TRBV4-3 and J usage is TRBJ1-1, with a possible D match to TRBD1 (5 bases). CDR1 LGHNA and CDR2 YSLEER come from the germline V gene. V lost 0 bases and J 5 bases, leaving 19 bases between the germline ends. The CDR3 has 17 residues. The CDR3 spells CASSQDGTRAVNTEAFF. The CDR3 DNA sequence: TGCGCCAGCAGCCAAGATGGTACCAGGGCGGTAAATACTGAAGCTTTCTTT.

This clonotype appeared many times. The V gene is TRBV7-2, the J gene TRBJ2-7, with TRBD1 as a possible D gene (5 bases). The length of the CDR3 is 15 residues. Trimming shortened V by 6 bases and J by 4 bases, and 19 bases separated the two germline ends. Germline V gives CDR1 SGHTA, CDR2 FQGNSA. DNA of the CDR3: TGTGCCAGCAGTCGCCGGCAGGGATCGTTATACGAGCAGTACTTC. Encoded protein: CASSRRQGSLYEQYF.

This clonotype was seen at least ten times. The chain combines TRBV3-1 with TRBJ1-1, with TRBD1 as a possible D gene (6 bases). CDR3 length: 13 amino acids. With 3 bases removed from V and 9 bases from J, the gap between germline ends came to 14 bases. Germline V CDR1 and CDR2: LGHDT, YNNKEL (reference sequence). The CDR3 sequence is CASSQYLTGQAFF. CDR3 nucleotides: TGTGCCAGCAGCCAGTACCTTACAGGGCAAGCTTTCTTT. The whole variable domain, remainder taken from reference TRBV3-1 and TRBJ1-1, is DTAVSQTPKYLVTQMGNDKSIKCEQNLGHDTMYWYKQDSKKFLKIMFSYNNKELIINETVPNRFSPKSPDKAHLNLHINSLELGDSAVYFCASSQYLTGQAFFGQGTRLTVV.